The present entry profiles one TCR beta chain with its context. The antigen is unknown. TCR beta CDR3 region amplification was performed from RNA transcripts. When the TCR CDR3 underwent first-round RT-PCR, the HTBI primer set was used. TCRdb re-derived calls from the multiplex PCR reads in MiXCR, one entry per CDR3 protein. The sample shows a few hundred thousand distinct CDR3 sequences, nearly 15% of them seen only once. Each diagnosis drew on symptoms, thyroxine, TRAb, thyroid ultrasound and orbital computed tomography findings. The sample comes from a study of T cells in Graves' hyperthyroidism and ophthalmopathy. General study findings and limits: Ophthalmopathy was predicted by the model a median of approximately six months ahead of onset.

The TCR originated in a woman in her sixties with Graves' ophthalmopathy. The sample was blood.

CDR3 loop: CASSRTTRGGEQYF. CDR3 nucleotides: TGTGCCAGCAGTCGAACCACTAGGGGCGGCGAGCAGTACTTC. V gene TRBV6-1 combines with J gene TRBJ2-7; TRBD1 or TRBD2 may be the D gene (5 bases each). V shed 5 bases and J shed 6 bases, with 17 bases lying between them. The germline gives CDR1 MNHNS, CDR2 SASEGT. CDR3 length equals 14 residues.